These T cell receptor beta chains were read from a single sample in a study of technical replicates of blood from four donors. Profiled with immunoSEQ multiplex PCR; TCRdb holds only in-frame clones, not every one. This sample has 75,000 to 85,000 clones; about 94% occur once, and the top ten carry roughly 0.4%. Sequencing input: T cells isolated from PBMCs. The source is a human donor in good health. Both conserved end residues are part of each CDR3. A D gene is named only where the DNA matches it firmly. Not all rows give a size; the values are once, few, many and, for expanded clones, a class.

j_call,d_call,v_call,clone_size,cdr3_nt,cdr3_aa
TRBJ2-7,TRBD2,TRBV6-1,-,TGTGCCAGCAGTGAAGGGCTAGCGGGAACCTGGTGGGAGCAGTACTTC,CASSEGLAGTWWEQYF
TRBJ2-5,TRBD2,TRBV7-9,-,TGTGCCAGCAGCTTCGGCCTAGCGGGAGGGTCAGAGACCCAGTACTTC,CASSFGLAGGSETQYF
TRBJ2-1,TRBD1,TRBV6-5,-,TGTGCCAGCAGTTACTGGGACAGTTACAATGAGCAGTTCTTC,CASSYWDSYNEQFF
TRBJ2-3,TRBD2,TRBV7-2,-,TGTGCCAGCAGCGGATTCGGCGGGAGAACAGATACGCAGTATTTT,CASSGFGGRTDTQYF
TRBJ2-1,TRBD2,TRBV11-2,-,TGTGCCAGCAGCTTAGGGGGGGGAGCCTCCAATGAGCAGTTCTTC,CASSLGGGASNEQFF
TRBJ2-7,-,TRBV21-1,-,TGTGCCAGCATCACGGGACAAGCCTCCTACGAGCAGTACTTC,CASITGQASYEQYF
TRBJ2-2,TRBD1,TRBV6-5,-,TGTGCCAGCACTTTCCGGGACAGTCACACCGGGGAGCTGTTTTTT,CASTFRDSHTGELFF
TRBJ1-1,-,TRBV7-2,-,TGTGCCAGCAGCTTAGGACAGGAGGAAGCTTTCTTT,CASSLGQEEAFF
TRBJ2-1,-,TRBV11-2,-,TGTGCCAGCAGCATTGGACTTAATGAGCAGTTCTTC,CASSIGLNEQFF
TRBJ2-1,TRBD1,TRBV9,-,TGTGCCAGCAGCTATGTAGGGGGCTACACCTACAATGAGCAGTTCTTC,CASSYVGGYTYNEQFF
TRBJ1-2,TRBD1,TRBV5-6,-,TGTGCCAGCAGCTCGGCCGGGACAGGGGGTTATGGCTACACCTTC,CASSSAGTGGYGYTF
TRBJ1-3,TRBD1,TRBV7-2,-,TGTGCCAGCAGCTCGGACAGGTTGCACTCTGGAAACACCATATATTTT,CASSSDRLHSGNTIYF
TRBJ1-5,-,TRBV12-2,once,TGTGCAAGTCGCTTAGCGCTGTTACAGGGACATCAGCCCCAGCATTTT,CASRLALLQGHQPQHF
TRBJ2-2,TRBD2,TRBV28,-,TGTGCCAGCTTTTCAGCGGGAGGGCCCGGGGAGCTGTTTTTT,CASFSAGGPGELFF
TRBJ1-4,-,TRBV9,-,TGTGCCAGCAGCGTATACCCGGAGAATGAAAAACTGTTTTTT,CASSVYPENEKLFF
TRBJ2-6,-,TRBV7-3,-,TGTGCCAGCAGCCTTACGTTCGGACAGACCAGGACCTCTGGGGCCAACGTCCTGACTTTC,CASSLTFGQTRTSGANVLTF
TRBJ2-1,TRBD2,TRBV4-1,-,TGCGCCAGCAGCCAAGAAAGCGGGAGCGACAATGAGCAGTTCTTC,CASSQESGSDNEQFF
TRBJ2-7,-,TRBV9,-,TGTGCCAGCAGCCTAGAGGACTACTCCCACGAGCAGTACTTC,CASSLEDYSHEQYF
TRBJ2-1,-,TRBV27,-,TGTGCCACCCGACTATCTCACAATGAGCAGTTCTTC,CATRLSHNEQFF
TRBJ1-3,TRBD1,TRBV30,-,TGTGCCTGGAGTGGGGGACAGGGGGATGGAAACACCATATATTTT,CAWSGGQGDGNTIYF
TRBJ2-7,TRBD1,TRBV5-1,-,TGCGCCAGCAGCTGGGGACAGTCCACCTACGAGCAGTACTTC,CASSWGQSTYEQYF
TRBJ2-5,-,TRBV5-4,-,TGTGCCAGCAAAAGTCCCAAGGGGGAAGAGACCCAGTACTTC,CASKSPKGEETQYF
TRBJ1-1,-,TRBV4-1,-,TGCGCCAGCAGCCAGGACACTTCGGTCCCTGAAGCTTTCTTT,CASSQDTSVPEAFF
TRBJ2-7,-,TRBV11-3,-,TGTGCCAGCAGCCTCGGGACTCCCTACGAGCAGTACTTC,CASSLGTPYEQYF
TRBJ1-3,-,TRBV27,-,TGTGCCAGCAGTCCGGGACACCTCTCTGGAAACACCATATATTTT,CASSPGHLSGNTIYF
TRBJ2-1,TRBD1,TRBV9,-,TGTGCCAGCAGCGTGGGGGACAGGGCCTACAATGAGCAGTTCTTC,CASSVGDRAYNEQFF
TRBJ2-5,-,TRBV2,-,TGTGCCAGCAGGGAGACTAGAATGGAGACCCAGTACTTC,CASRETRMETQYF
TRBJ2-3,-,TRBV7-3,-,TGTGCCAGCAGCTTAGGACATAACACAGATACGCAGTATTTT,CASSLGHNTDTQYF
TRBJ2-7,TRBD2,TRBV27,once,TGTGCCAGCAGTTTGACTAGCGGGAGGGCTGTCGAGCAGTACTTC,CASSLTSGRAVEQYF